Shown below are 14 T cell receptor beta chains from a single sample sequenced in a study of CXCR3-negative and CXCR3-positive naive CD8 T cells. Study results and caveats: CXCR3-positive naive cells had more hydrophobic TRB CDR3s than CXCR3-negative naive cells.

5' RACE that incorporated UMI labels was used to prepare the TRB cDNA libraries. Reanalyzing the 5' RACE reads, TCRdb keeps one entry per CDR3 protein, without DNA. This listing includes some 120,000 distinct CDR3 sequences. These receptors' targets are unknown. The specimen was naive CXCR3+ CD8+ T cells from blood. Subset noted: CD45RO-CCR7+CD27+CD95- naive CD8+ T cells expressing CXCR3 (TNR3+). The origin of the receptors is a human donor in good health. Some clones in this sample may be carry-over from other donors' samples.

CDR3 loop: CAISESASGRIKTQYF. The chain combines TRBV10-3 with TRBJ2-5; TCRdb's D call, TRBD2, is unchecked because there is no DNA. The germline V gene encodes CDR1 ENHRY and CDR2 SYGVKD. This CDR3 is built from 16 residues.

The V call is TRBV5-1, the J call TRBJ2-7. The CDR3 contains 13 residues. CDR1 SGHRS and CDR2 YFSETQ come from the germline V gene. CDR3 sequence reads: CASSFDISYEQYF. Full variable domain (missing parts from reference TRBV5-1 and TRBJ2-7): KAGVTQTPRYLIKTRGQQVTLSCSPISGHRSVSWYQQTPGQGLQFLFEYFSETQRNKGNFPGRFSGRQFSNSRSEMNVSTLELGDSALYLCASSFDISYEQYFGPGTRLTVT.

The V gene is TRBV20-1, the J gene TRBJ2-7. The CDR3 covers 12 residues. Germline assignment: CDR1 DFQATT and CDR2 SNEGSKA (reference sequence). CDR3 in amino acids: CSARDKWGEQYF.

The V call is TRBV7-7, the J call TRBJ2-2; TCRdb gives TRBD1 as the D gene, but with no DNA this cannot be confirmed. The CDR3 length is 14 residues. Germline V gene lookup returns CDR1 SSHAT and CDR2 FNYEAQ (reference sequence). The CDR3 loop reads CASSPGAGTGELFF.

V and J are TRBV6-1 and TRBJ2-1; checking the TCRdb D call of TRBD2 is not possible without DNA. This CDR3 is built from 17 residues. The germline CDR1 and CDR2 sequences are MNHNS and SASEGT. The CDR3 loop reads CASSDWTSGDTYNEQFF.

This CDR3 is CASSQETGGQETQYF. This chain links TRBV4-3 with TRBJ2-5; the D call from TCRdb, TRBD1, cannot be confirmed without DNA. Germline loops: CDR1 LGHNA, CDR2 YSLEER. CDR3 length: 15 residues.

V usage is TRBV6-5 and J usage is TRBJ1-1; the TRBD1 assignment by TCRdb is unverifiable without DNA. This CDR3 comprises 15 residues. Looked up from germline, CDR1 is MNHEY and CDR2 is SVGAGI. The CDR3: CASSYSVGGGTEAFF.

This chain joins TRBV28 and TRBJ2-2; as DNA is missing, the TRBD2 call by TCRdb cannot be tested. This CDR3 region has 15 residues. Germline V CDR1 and CDR2: MDHEN, SYDVKM. The chain's CDR3 is CASSLIRDYTGELFF.

This rearrangement joins TRBV7-9 to TRBJ2-5. CDR1 and CDR2 (germline): SEHNR, FQNEAQ (reference sequence). The CDR3 runs to 14 residues. CDR3 sequence reads: CASSLLSPRETQYF.

The chain recombines TRBV6-5 with TRBJ2-1. CDR3 length: 11 amino acids. In germline, CDR1 is MNHEY, CDR2 SVGAGI. This CDR3 is CASSYGNEQFF.

The V and J genes are TRBV21-1 and TRBJ1-2; with no DNA, the TCRdb D assignment of TRBD1 cannot be verified. TRBV21-1 is a pseudogene. The CDR3 totals 15 residues. The CDR3 reads CASSRGTDDEYGYTF.

The CDR3 loop reads CSVLGPGARETQYF. The chain joins TRBV29-1 to TRBJ2-5; without DNA, the TCRdb call of TRBD1 cannot be checked. Germline assignment: CDR1 SQVTM and CDR2 ANQGSEA. The CDR3 runs 14 residues.

This chain connects TRBV6-2 or TRBV6-3 to TRBJ2-1; checking the TCRdb D call of TRBD2 is not possible without DNA. This CDR3 is 16 amino acids long. Germline V gene lookup returns CDR1 MNHEY and CDR2 SVGEGT. CDR3 residues: CASSYPTSRPGNEQFF.

CDR3 in amino acids: CASSLGAVNEGDTQYF. The rearrangement uses TRBV11-1 and TRBJ2-3; TCRdb's D gene call, TRBD1, goes unchecked for lack of DNA. This CDR3 is built from 16 residues. Germline-derived CDR1 and CDR2 are SGHAT and FQDESV (reference sequence).